These 3 T cell receptor beta chains share one sample of origin, sequenced in a study of persistence of HIV-infected CD4 T cells. Sequencing used immunoSEQ version 4 in survey mode. Libraries were prepared by immunoSEQ multiplex PCR; TCRdb keeps only in-frame clonotypes and omits some of them. Found here are about 40,000 clones, around three quarters of them singletons; the top ten hold 12% to 15%. These TCRs are of unknown antigen specificity. Overlapping HIV-1 Gag 15-mer peptides at roughly 1 ug per peptide per mL were used. Sorted nonresponding memory CD4+ T cells were CD40L-negative, CD69-negative, CD45RO-high. The specimen was CD4+ T cells sorted from PBMCs after roughly 18-hour stimulation, collected from a patient who received antiretroviral therapy. The receptors here all came from an adult man with HIV who was CMV-seropositive.

The rearrangement joins TRBV6-5 to TRBJ2-7, with D perhaps matching TRBD1 (6 bases). The CDR3 is made up of 15 amino acids. CDR1 is MNHEY, CDR2 SVGAGI, per germline. Trimming left V 6 bases short and J 0 bases short, with 15 bases between. CDR3 in amino acids: CASSDYGQPSYEQYF. CDR3 DNA: TGTGCCAGCAGCGATTACGGACAGCCCTCCTACGAGCAGTACTTC.

The chain joins TRBV21-1 to TRBJ1-5. TRBV21-1 is recorded as a pseudogene. This CDR3 has 18 amino acids. CDR3 DNA sequence: TGTGCCAGCAGCAAAGGGGGGGTAGATAAGTATAGCAATCAGCCCCAGCATTTT. Protein: CASSKGGVDKYSNQPQHF.

This chain links TRBV12-3 or TRBV12-4 with TRBJ1-5, with 9 bases fitting TRBD1. The CDR3 loop spans 13 amino acids. V was pared by 3 bases and J by 12 bases, with 6 bases of the junction left unmatched. CDR3 residues: CASSLGSDRGQHF. The CDR3 coding sequence is TGTGCCAGCAGTTTGGGGTCGGACAGGGGCCAGCATTTT.